The 25 T cell receptor beta chains below all came from one sample that was sequenced in a study of T cell repertoires in cytomegalovirus infection. Their antigens are not known. MiXCR was run by TCRdb on the reads, yielding one entry per CDR3 protein. Among around 430,000 distinct CDR3 sequences listed, approximately 46% were seen once. Specimen: cultured PBMCs, collected from culture after CMV antigen stimulation. The receptors stem from a human donor in good health (CMV status not recorded). Some clones in this sample may be carry-over from other donors' samples.

This clonotype came up once. The rearrangement uses TRBV10-3 and TRBJ2-2; D call uncertain. CDR1 is ENHRY and CDR2 is SYGVKD in the germline V gene. V shed 3 bases and J shed 4 bases, with 6 bases lying between them. The CDR3 length is 13 residues. The CDR3 protein is CAISDGPTGELFF. CDR3 DNA: TGTGCCATCAGTGACGGACCCACCGGGGAGCTGTTTTTT.

The chain has TRBV10-3 and TRBJ2-1; D not resolved. Germline V lookup: CDR1 ENHRY, CDR2 SYGVKD. The CDR3 contains 11 residues. The germline V and J ends were trimmed by 8 bases and 4 bases, with 6 bases remaining between them. The CDR3 protein is CAIGYYNEQFF. The CDR3 DNA reads as TGTGCCATCGGCTATTACAATGAGCAGTTCTTC.

J is TRBJ2-7 and V is TRBV7-2, with TRBD2 as a possible D gene (7 bases). The CDR3 spans 16 residues. V shed 1 base and J shed 4 bases, with 17 bases lying between them. Germline-derived CDR1 and CDR2 are SGHTA and FQGNSA. DNA of the CDR3: TGTGCCAGCAGCTTAGAGGGAGGGGGATCAATTTACGAGCAGTACTTC. Residues: CASSLEGGGSIYEQYF.

This clonotype has ten or more counts. The chain is built from TRBV7-6 and TRBJ2-5; D call uncertain. Looked up from germline, CDR1 is SGHVS and CDR2 is FNYEAQ. The CDR3 loop spans 13 amino acids. The V gene lost 1 base and the J gene lost 2 bases, with 5 bases spanning the gap. CDR3 nucleotide sequence: TGTGCCAGCAGCTTAGGGGTTCAAGAGACCCAGTACTTC. It encodes CASSLGVQETQYF.

This clonotype was picked up a small number of times. The chain joins TRBV7-2 to TRBJ2-1; 12 nucleotides agree with TRBD2. This CDR3 has 18 amino acids. Germline V gene sequence: CDR1 SGHTA, CDR2 FQGNSA. Trimming took 3 bases from V and 0 from J; bases not matched to a gene: 6. The CDR3 coding sequence is TGTGCCAGCAGCTTCCCCCTAGCGGGGGGGAGCTCCTACAATGAGCAGTTCTTC. This gives the protein CASSFPLAGGSSYNEQFF.

The gene calls are TRBV20-1 and TRBJ1-1, with D perhaps TRBD1 (6 bases). Looked up from germline, CDR1 is DFQATT and CDR2 is SNEGSKA (reference sequence). The CDR3 loop spans 13 amino acids. Trimming stripped 3 bases from V and 5 bases from J, with 13 bases between. CDR3 residues: CSASRGGGTEAFF. The DNA of the CDR3 is TGCAGTGCTAGTAGGGGGGGAGGTACTGAAGCTTTCTTT.

V gene TRBV20-1 combines with J gene TRBJ2-5; the D call may be TRBD1 or TRBD2 (7 bases each). CDR3 length equals 13 residues. CDR1 and CDR2 (germline): DFQATT, SNEGSKA (reference sequence). Trimming took 6 bases from V and 1 from J, leaving 12 bases between them. In DNA, the CDR3 is TGCAGTGCCAGGGAGGGGGCCCAAGAGACCCAGTACTTC. Its translation is CSAREGAQETQYF.

The chain links TRBV6-5 to TRBJ2-7; tentative D call: TRBD2 (6 bases). CDR1 is MNHEY, CDR2 SVGAGI, per germline. V lost 7 bases to trimming and J lost 3 bases, with 19 bases between them. The CDR3 is 15 amino acids. CDR3 residues: CASTNGIGRGYEQYF. Here the CDR3 DNA reads TGTGCCAGCACGAATGGGATCGGGAGAGGCTACGAGCAGTACTTC.

As for this clonotype: At one end, the junction sequence differs from germline, possibly due to a read error. The chain combines TRBV5-3 with TRBJ2-3; a weak D match, TRBD1 (8 bases). TRBV5-3 is recorded as an ORF, its role being uncertain. The CDR3 is 19 residues long. DNA of the CDR3: TGTGCCAGCAGCTCCCTGGACACAGGGGGAGGGGGCGCCACAGATACGCAGTATTTT. It encodes CASSSLDTGGGGATDTQYF.

The chain combines TRBV5-4 with TRBJ2-7; possible D gene TRBD2, 6 bases. V lost 7 bases and J 6 bases, leaving 14 bases between the germline ends. Germline-derived CDR1 and CDR2 are SGHNT and YYREEE (reference sequence). The CDR3 covers 12 residues. The CDR3, as DNA: TGTGCCAGCGGGATAAGGGGAGGCGAGCAGTACTTC. Amino acid sequence: CASGIRGGEQYF.

This clonotype was seen a few times. V gene TRBV7-6 combines with J gene TRBJ2-1; 7 positions agree with TRBD1. The V segment lost 0 bases and the J segment 8 bases; nucleotides outside the gene matches: 4. Germline assignment: CDR1 SGHVS and CDR2 FNYEAQ. The CDR3 contains 14 residues. CDR3 DNA: TGTGCCAGCAGCTTAGCGAGGGACAGCCATGAGCAGTTCTTC. The encoded protein is CASSLARDSHEQFF.

This clonotype was seen a few times. This chain connects TRBV10-3 to TRBJ1-4; a weak D match, TRBD1 (5 bases). Germline assignment: CDR1 ENHRY and CDR2 SYGVKD. This CDR3 has 13 residues. The ends were cut back, 11 bases at V and 5 bases at J, with 15 bases in the middle. CDR3 coding DNA: TGTGCCGCATGGGGGGGGGAGAATGAAAAACTGTTTTTT. Amino acid sequence: CAAWGGENEKLFF.

This clonotype was picked up a small number of times. The chain employs TRBV12-3 or TRBV12-4 and TRBJ2-5; D gene ambiguous. The CDR3 sequence is 13 residues long. The V gene lost 3 bases and the J gene lost 2 bases, with 7 bases spanning the gap. The DNA of the CDR3 is TGTGCCAGCAGTTTTTCGGTACAAGAGACCCAGTACTTC. The encoded protein is CASSFSVQETQYF.

The V call is TRBV7-2, the J call TRBJ2-7; 8 nucleotides agree with TRBD2. Germline CDR1 and CDR2: SGHTA and FQGNSA. V lost 5 bases and J lost 6; bases outside the gene matches: 6. This CDR3 is 13 amino acids long. The CDR3 DNA follows: TGTGCCAGCAGCCCCGGGGGGGGGTCCGAGCAGTACTTC. It is translated as CASSPGGGSEQYF. Complete variable domain (other parts from reference TRBV7-2 and TRBJ2-7): GAGVSQSPSNKVTEKGKDVELRCDPISGHTALYWYRQSLGQGLEFLIYFQGNSAPDKSGLPSDRFSAERTGGSVSTLTIQRTQQEDSAVYLCASSPGGGSEQYFGPGTRLTVT.

The chain has TRBV7-9 and TRBJ1-4; D remains unclear. The CDR3 length is 14 residues. Germline V gene data show CDR1 as SEHNR and CDR2 as FQNEAQ (reference sequence). V lost 2 bases, J lost 0 bases, and 4 bases lay in between. CDR3 region: CASSLFSTNEKLFF. The DNA for the CDR3 is TGTGCCAGCAGCTTATTCTCAACTAATGAAAAACTGTTTTTT.

This clonotype was seen only a few times. The gene calls are TRBV6-1 and TRBJ2-5; D remains ambiguous. V lost 6 bases and J lost 7, with 21 bases in between. Germline CDR1 is MNHNS and CDR2 is SASEGT. The CDR3 is made up of 15 amino acids. The DNA of the CDR3 is TGTGCCAGCAGCAGAACACAGCCGAATATCGGGACCCAGTACTTC. It yields the protein CASSRTQPNIGTQYF.

The chain couples TRBV10-3 to TRBJ1-1; TRBD1 is a possible D gene (5 bases). Germline-derived CDR1 and CDR2 are ENHRY and SYGVKD. This CDR3 region has 16 residues. The V and J ends lost 6 bases and 0 bases respectively, with 17 bases between them. CDR3 nucleotides: TGTGCCATCAGGGGCCCAGGGTTGTCCATGAACACTGAAGCTTTCTTT. Encoded protein: CAIRGPGLSMNTEAFF.

This rearrangement joins TRBV4-3 to TRBJ2-1; D may be TRBD2 (6 bases). This CDR3 spans 17 amino acids. Trimming shortened V by 0 bases and J by 0 bases, and 12 bases separated the two germline ends. Germline assignment: CDR1 LGHNA and CDR2 YSLEER. For the CDR3, the DNA is TGCGCCAGCAGCCAAGATCGAGAGACTAGCTCCTACAATGAGCAGTTCTTC. This gives the protein CASSQDRETSSYNEQFF.

Many counts were recorded for this clonotype. This chain connects TRBV11-2 to TRBJ2-1; no definite D call. This CDR3 region has 14 residues. Trimming cost V 0 bases and J 2 bases, with 5 bases left between them. Germline CDR1 reads SGHAT; CDR2 reads FQNNGV. The CDR3 bases are TGTGCCAGCAGCTTAGACCCAGCCTACAATGAGCAGTTCTTC. It encodes CASSLDPAYNEQFF. Full variable domain (outside the CDR3, taken from reference TRBV11-2 and TRBJ2-1): EAGVAQSPRYKIIEKRQSVAFWCNPISGHATLYWYQQILGQGPKLLIQFQNNGVVDDSQLPKDRFSAERLKGVDSTLKIQPAKLEDSAVYLCASSLDPAYNEQFFGPGTRLTVL.

The V call is TRBV6-1, the J call TRBJ2-3; unclear D gene. The length of the CDR3 is 15 residues. Trimming stripped 5 bases from V and 0 bases from J, with 12 bases between. Germline loops: CDR1 MNHNS, CDR2 SASEGT. CDR3 residues: CASSIIRASTDTQYF. CDR3 sequence (DNA): TGTGCCAGCAGTATAATCCGGGCCAGCACAGATACGCAGTATTTT.

The V call is TRBV5-6, the J call TRBJ1-1; no firm D call. Trimming took 4 bases from V and 0 from J, leaving 13 bases between them. CDR3 length equals 15 residues. Germline CDR1 SGHDT, CDR2 YYEEEE. CDR3 amino acids: CASSAPGAMNTEAFF. For the CDR3, the DNA is TGTGCCAGCAGCGCACCGGGAGCCATGAACACTGAAGCTTTCTTT.

The chain uses TRBV7-8 and TRBJ2-7, with 8 positions matching TRBD1. The V and J ends lost 1 base and 11 bases, in that order; junction bases with no gene match: 13. This CDR3 has 15 amino acids. The germline V gene has CDR1 SGHVS and CDR2 FQNEAQ. CDR3 region: CASSLGGGQATVEYF. In DNA, the CDR3 is TGTGCCAGCAGCTTAGGAGGGGGACAGGCCACAGTGGAGTACTTC.

CDR3 sequence reads: CASSLSPGSYEQYF. DNA of the CDR3: TGTGCCAGCAGTCTCTCCCCGGGCTCCTACGAGCAGTACTTC. The rearrangement joins TRBV12-3 or TRBV12-4 to TRBJ2-7; D uncertain. The V gene lost 5 bases and the J gene lost 0 bases, with 11 bases spanning the gap. The CDR3 consists of 14 residues.

The chain combines TRBV6-5 with TRBJ2-7; the match to TRBD1 covers 7 bases. From germline, CDR1 is MNHEY and CDR2 SVGAGI. Germline trimming cut 5 bases from V and 6 bases from J; bases unmatched to any gene: 7. The CDR3 length is 13 residues. CDR3 amino acids: CASSRNRGGEQYF. As DNA, the CDR3 is TGTGCCAGCAGTAGAAACAGGGGTGGCGAGCAGTACTTC.

A few counts support this clonotype. Here the CDR3 reads CASSPLAGGTLGTGELFF. CDR3 nucleotides: TGTGCCAGCTCACCACTAGCGGGAGGGACACTTGGCACCGGGGAGCTGTTTTTT. The chain joins TRBV18 to TRBJ2-2, with 11 bases matching TRBD2. Losses at the gene ends were 1 base for V and 4 bases for J; bases not matched to a gene: 8. The CDR3 covers 18 residues. In germline, CDR1 is KGHSH, CDR2 LQKENI.